This TCR beta chain was recorded in a study of blood T cell repertoires in COVID-19. The wider study: Sources were T cells, B-cell-depleted T cells, or PBMCs; the material itself was cDNA or gDNA.

In the authors' methods: By means of reference gene primer amplification, nucleated cell counts were estimated. Profiled with immunoSEQ multiplex PCR; TCRdb holds only in-frame clones, not every one. From that table come the V and J calls and clone size; the DNA was used to work out D and trimming. This table holds approximately 200,000 clones, about nine tenths found once. The sequenced sample was peripheral blood. This sequence was found in a woman aged 50 to 60 with acute or convalescent COVID-19.

Here the CDR3 reads CASSQLAGEGTDTQYF. The CDR3 DNA is TGCGCCAGCAGCCAATTAGCGGGAGAGGGCACAGATACGCAGTATTTT. This sequence joins TRBV5-1 and TRBJ2-3, with 9 bases matching TRBD2. Germline loops: CDR1 SGHRS, CDR2 YFSETQ. The CDR3 has 16 residues. The V gene end was trimmed by 4 bases and the J gene end by 1 base; junction bases not matched to a gene: 7.